This T cell receptor (beta chain) was captured in a study of cytomegalovirus exposure and HLA in healthy donors. This clone was observed once. Its antigen is still unknown. Overall study results and limits: A highly shared variant cluster was judged a likely technical artifact.

The PCR contained 60 Vbeta and 13 Jbeta primers. Clones were sequenced by immunoSEQ multiplex PCR, and TCRdb holds only the in-frame ones, with some missing. The repertoire has more than 95,000 clones, over 60% of them found once; the top ten carry 9.5% to 15%. CDR3 length equals 12 residues. V lost 0 bases and J lost 5, with 4 bases in between. CDR1 and CDR2 from the germline V gene are ENHRY and SYGVKD. V gene TRBV10-3 combines with J gene TRBJ2-5; the D is unclear. This clonotype originated in a middle-aged woman in good health and CMV-seropositive. The sample comprised PBMCs. The CDR3 DNA sequence: TGTGCCATCAGTGAGTCGAGGGAGACCCAGTACTTC. Residues: CAISESRETQYF.